This is a list of T cell receptor beta chains from one sample in a study of blood T cell repertoires in COVID-19. Only in-frame clones appear in the TCRdb table, and some are missing; sequencing was by immunoSEQ multiplex PCR. The table records 65,000 to 100,000 clones, roughly nine tenths of them present only once. Input material: peripheral blood. These receptors originate from a man aged 50 to 59 with acute or convalescent COVID-19. Both conserved end residues are part of each CDR3. D genes are given only for firm matches. Some rows have no size entry. The others give once, few or many, or a class for an expanded clone.

j_gene | d_gene | v_gene | abundance | CDR3nt | CDR3aa
TRBJ1-5 | . | TRBV6-4 | . | TGTGCCAGCAGTCTCAGCGGGGGCAATCAGCCCCAGCATTTT | CASSLSGGNQPQHF
TRBJ2-1 | . | TRBV4-2 | . | TGTGCCAGCAGCCCCTACCGGCGGTCCTACAATGAGCAGTTCTTC | CASSPYRRSYNEQFF
TRBJ1-1 | TRBD1 | TRBV7-8 | . | TGTGCCAGCAGCTTGACAGGGAGGACTGAAGCTTTCTTT | CASSLTGRTEAFF
TRBJ1-1 | TRBD1 | TRBV3-1/TRBV3-2 | . | TGTGCCAGCAGCCTCGGGACAGGGATGAACACTGAAGCTTTCTTT | CASSLGTGMNTEAFF
TRBJ1-5 | . | TRBV2 | . | TGTGCCAGCAGTCCAGGGGCCAATCAGCCCCAGCATTTT | CASSPGANQPQHF
TRBJ2-3 | TRBD2 | TRBV18 | . | TGTGCCAGCTCCCTCCTCGGGGGGGCTCGTGGCACAGATACGCAGTATTTT | CASSLLGGARGTDTQYF
TRBJ2-2 | TRBD2 | TRBV7-3 | . | TGTGCCAGCAGCTCAACGGGAGCGGGGGGGCCCCTGAACACCGGGGAGCTGTTTTTT | CASSSTGAGGPLNTGELFF
TRBJ2-5 | TRBD2 | TRBV6-5 | . | TGTGCCAGCACTCTCGGACTAGGACGATCAGAGACCCAGTACTTC | CASTLGLGRSETQYF
TRBJ1-1 | . | TRBV6-5 | . | TGTGCCAGCAGTTACTCGGGGGGGTTCGGCGGAGCTTTCTTT | CASSYSGGFGGAFF
TRBJ1-1 | TRBD1 | TRBV5-5 | . | TGTGCCAGCAGCTTGGTACCCGGACAGGGGGCGAACACTGAAGCTTTCTTT | CASSLVPGQGANTEAFF
TRBJ1-6 | . | TRBV28 | few | TGTGCCAGCAGTTTCGCCCGGTGGGGCAGCTCCTATAATTCACCCCTCCACTTT | CASSFARWGSSYNSPLHF
TRBJ1-2 | TRBD1 | TRBV28 | . | TGTGCCACCAGTCAGGGGGGCGGCGGCTACACCTTC | CATSQGGGGYTF
TRBJ2-7 | TRBD2 | TRBV19 | . | TGTGCCAGTAGTGGCCGACTAGCGGGGGAGTCCTACGAGCAGTACTTC | CASSGRLAGESYEQYF
TRBJ1-4 | . | TRBV6-6 | few | TGTGCCAGCAGTTACTCGACTTCCCAGTGGCTTTTT | CASSYSTSQWLF
TRBJ1-1 | . | TRBV28 | . | TGTGCCAGCAGTCTCGACATTGCGAACACTGAAGCTTTCTTT | CASSLDIANTEAFF
TRBJ2-1 | TRBD2 | TRBV19 | . | TGTGCCAGTAGTAGGGCTAGCGGGGGCCTCGAGCAGTTCTTC | CASSRASGGLEQFF
TRBJ2-3 | . | TRBV11-1 | . | TGTGCCAGCAGCTTACCCCTCACAGATACGCAGTATTTT | CASSLPLTDTQYF
TRBJ2-1 | . | TRBV3-1/TRBV3-2 | . | TGTGCCAGCAGCCAAGCTGGGAGAGAGCAGTTCTTC | CASSQAGREQFF
TRBJ1-2 | . | TRBV9 | . | TGTGCCAGCAGCGTAGACAGTGAGAAAGGGAGGGCAGGGAGGACCTATGGCTACACCTTC | CASSVDSEKGRAGRTYGYTF
TRBJ1-4 | TRBD1 | TRBV7-2 | . | TGTGCCAGCAGCTCCGGGACAGGGAACGAAAAACTGTTTTTT | CASSSGTGNEKLFF
TRBJ2-3 | TRBD2 | TRBV18 | . | TGTGCCAGCTCCCCTCTCCGGGACTACACAGATACGCAGTATTTT | CASSPLRDYTDTQYF
TRBJ2-4 | TRBD2 | TRBV7-2 | . | TGTGCCAGCAGCTTAGGGGGGGGAGACGCCAAAAACATTCAGTACTTC | CASSLGGGDAKNIQYF
TRBJ2-5 | TRBD2 | TRBV14 | . | TGTGCCAGCAGCCCAGAGGGACTAGCGGTCAAGGAGACCCAGTACTTC | CASSPEGLAVKETQYF
TRBJ2-1 | . | TRBV6-6 | . | TGTGCCAGCAGCCACGGACAATACAATGAGCAGTTCTTC | CASSHGQYNEQFF
TRBJ1-3 | TRBD1 | TRBV30 | . | TGTGCCTGGAGTGGAGGACAGGGAAAGGGGAACACCATATATTTT | CAWSGGQGKGNTIYF
TRBJ1-2 | . | TRBV7-9 | few | TGTGCCAGCAGCCCAGGGTATGGCTACACCTTC | CASSPGYGYTF
TRBJ1-2 | . | TRBV7-2 | once | TGTGCCAGCAGCTTAGGGGGAGGCTATGGCTACACCTTC | CASSLGGGYGYTF
TRBJ2-5 | TRBD1 | TRBV12-3/TRBV12-4 | . | TGTGCCAGCGGCCGGGACAGAGAGACCCAGTACTTC | CASGRDRETQYF
TRBJ1-2 | TRBD1 | TRBV7-3 | . | TGTGCCAGCAGCCCGGGGACAGGAGATAGGAATGGCTACACCTTC | CASSPGTGDRNGYTF
TRBJ1-1 | TRBD1 | TRBV3-1/TRBV3-2 | . | TGTGCCAGCAGCCAAGGGACAGGGAGGGAGGAAGCTTTCTTT | CASSQGTGREEAFF
TRBJ2-7 | . | TRBV6-4 | . | TGTGCCAGCACCTCCCCCCCCGAGCAGTACTTC | CASTSPPEQYF
TRBJ1-6 | . | TRBV2 | . | TGTGCCAGCACCCGACAGGAAAATTCACCCCTCCACTTT | CASTRQENSPLHF
TRBJ1-5 | . | TRBV5-5 | . | TGTGCCAGCAGCTCCTATGCGGTTCCCAATAGCAATCAGCCCCAGCATTTT | CASSSYAVPNSNQPQHF
TRBJ2-3 | . | TRBV18 | . | TGTGCCAGCTCACCACCGGCCAGCACAGATACGCAGTATTTT | CASSPPASTDTQYF
TRBJ1-2 | . | TRBV7-8 | . | TGTGCCAGCAGCTTAGGCAGTGACAAATATGGCTACACCTTC | CASSLGSDKYGYTF
TRBJ1-1 | . | TRBV30 | . | TGTGCCTGGAGTGCACACCAGAACACTGAAGCTTTCTTT | CAWSAHQNTEAFF
TRBJ2-5 | TRBD2 | TRBV9 | . | TGTGCCAGCAGCGGGAGCGGGGGGCTCCAAGAGACCCAGTACTTC | CASSGSGGLQETQYF
TRBJ2-2 | . | TRBV30 | once | TGTGCCTGGACCCGACCCCAGGGGAGGGCCGGGGAGCTGTTTTTT | CAWTRPQGRAGELFF